The next 27 T cell receptor beta chains were all read from a single sample in a study of blood T cell repertoires in COVID-19. Produced via immunoSEQ multiplex PCR; TCRdb's table is partial and in-frame only. Here the sample spans approximately 150,000 clones, around 88% being singletons. The sample taken for sequencing was peripheral blood. These receptor sequences come from a woman aged 70 to 79 who had recovered from COVID-19.

This rearrangement joins TRBV5-1 to TRBJ2-7; maybe TRBD1 (5 bases). The germline V gene encodes CDR1 SGHRS and CDR2 YFSETQ. The CDR3 covers 13 residues. Trimming shortened V by 4 bases and J by 9 bases, and 17 bases separated the two germline ends. CDR3 bases: TGCGCCAGCAGCCCAAGGACGGAAAGGGGGCAGTACTTC. It is translated as CASSPRTERGQYF.

This chain connects TRBV21-1 to TRBJ1-1. TRBV21-1 counts as a pseudogene. The CDR3 is made up of 14 amino acids. The CDR3 region has the DNA TGTGCCAGCGGCGCAGGAGGGGAGAACACTGAAGCTTTCTTT. It encodes CASGAGGENTEAFF.

This sequence joins TRBV15 and TRBJ2-7; 7 positions agree with TRBD1. J gave up 6 bases and V 9 bases, and 5 bases lay outside the gene matches. Germline loops: CDR1 LNHNV, CDR2 YYDKDF (reference sequence). CDR3 size: 11 residues. This CDR3 reads CATANRGEQYF. The CDR3, as DNA: TGTGCCACAGCAAACAGGGGCGAGCAGTACTTC. The full variable domain, rest sourced from reference TRBV15 and TRBJ2-7, is DAMVIQNPRYQVTQFGKPVTLSCSQTLNHNVMYWYQQKSSQAPKLLFHYYDKDFNNEADTPDNFQSRRPNTSFCFLDIRSPGLGDTAMYLCATANRGEQYFGPGTRLTVT.

The V gene is TRBV6-5, the J gene TRBJ2-2, with TRBD2 as a possible D gene (6 bases). V gave up 4 bases and J gave up 6 bases, with 18 bases separating them. The CDR3 has 16 amino acids. From germline, CDR1 is MNHEY and CDR2 SVGAGI. CDR3 sequence reads: CASSLSGGMVAGELFF. DNA of the CDR3: TGTGCCAGCAGTTTGAGTGGCGGGATGGTGGCCGGGGAGCTGTTTTTT.

This chain joins TRBV10-3 and TRBJ2-1; 8 positions match TRBD2. The CDR3 contains 16 residues. V shed 4 bases and J 6 bases; nucleotides not matched to a gene: 11. CDR1 is ENHRY, CDR2 SYGVKD, per germline. DNA for the CDR3: TGTGCCATCAGTGGGGGGATAGCGGGATGGGGCAATGAGCAGTTCTTC. This sequence encodes CAISGGIAGWGNEQFF.

This clone has only one observation. The V gene is TRBV28, the J gene TRBJ1-1; TRBD1 is a possible D gene (6 bases). Germline-derived CDR1 and CDR2 are MDHEN and SYDVKM. V was trimmed by 4 bases and J by 6 bases, leaving 15 bases between them. This CDR3 contains 14 residues. CDR3 sequence: CASSSRQADPEAFF. In DNA, the CDR3 is TGTGCCAGCAGTTCGAGACAGGCTGACCCTGAAGCTTTCTTT.

V is TRBV25-1 and J is TRBJ2-7; D might be TRBD2 (6 bases). This CDR3 is built from 14 residues. Deletions cut 7 bases from V and 1 base from J, with 14 bases between. The germline V gene encodes CDR1 MGHDK and CDR2 SYGVNS. DNA of the CDR3: TGTGCCAGCATGCGGGGCGGTGGTTCCTACGAGCAGTACTTC. Encoded protein: CASMRGGGSYEQYF.

The V gene is TRBV6-4, the J gene TRBJ1-1; 7 positions agree with TRBD1. This CDR3 region has 14 residues. V gave up 6 bases and J gave up 0 bases; unmatched junction bases: 4. Germline CDR1 reads MRHNA; CDR2 reads SNTAGT. The chain's CDR3 is CASRKDRMNTEAFF. In DNA form, the CDR3 reads TGTGCCAGCAGAAAGGACAGGATGAACACTGAAGCTTTCTTT.

This clone has just a few counts. V usage is TRBV6-5 and J usage is TRBJ2-3; TRBD2 aligns across 12 bases. Germline assignment: CDR1 MNHEY and CDR2 SVGAGI. J lost 1 base, V lost 2 bases, and 1 base had no gene match. This CDR3 has 16 residues. CDR3 protein: CASSYPSGGGTDTQYF. CDR3 sequence (DNA): TGTGCCAGCAGTTACCCTAGCGGGGGGGGCACAGATACGCAGTATTTT.

This clone has a handful of counts. CDR3 sequence: CASSPRGGYAEAFF. CDR3 sequence (DNA): TGTGCCAGCAGCCCTCGGGGGGGGTACGCTGAAGCTTTCTTT. The genes are TRBV14 and TRBJ1-1, with a tentative D call TRBD1 (5 bases). This CDR3 has 14 residues. Germline V gene lookup returns CDR1 SGHDN and CDR2 FVKESK. Deletions cut 4 bases from V and 6 bases from J, with 15 bases between.

In nucleotides, the CDR3 is TGTGCCAGCAGTTTAACAGGGGGCGCGAACCCTGGGGGCTACACCTTC. Amino acid sequence: CASSLTGGANPGGYTF. The genes are TRBV28 and TRBJ1-2; TRBD1 aligns across 9 bases. This CDR3 spans 16 amino acids. Trimming took 2 bases from V and 8 from J; bases not matched to a gene: 12. CDR1 is MDHEN, CDR2 SYDVKM, per germline.

This chain uses TRBV27 with TRBJ1-5, with D possibly being TRBD1 (5 bases). In germline, CDR1 is MNHEY, CDR2 SMNVEV (reference sequence). CDR3 length: 14 residues. V was pared by 7 bases and J by 3 bases, with 13 bases between. The CDR3 DNA follows: TGTGCCAGCATGACAGTCGGATCCAATCAGCCCCAGCATTTT. It codes for CASMTVGSNQPQHF.

The V call is TRBV30, the J call TRBJ2-7; 10 bases align to TRBD1. The germline CDR1 and CDR2 sequences are GTSNPN and SVGIG (reference sequence). J was trimmed by 4 bases and V by 3 bases; bases with no gene match: 6. CDR3 length equals 14 residues. The CDR3 nucleotides are TGTGCCTGGAGGTGGGGGACAGGGGCATACGAGCAGTACTTC. Protein: CAWRWGTGAYEQYF.

This chain joins TRBV3-1 (or the pseudogene TRBV3-2) and TRBJ2-7, with 7 bases lining up with TRBD1. This CDR3 is built from 13 residues. With 4 bases clipped from V and 9 bases from J, the junction kept 9 bases outside the gene matches. Germline V gene data show CDR1 as LGHDT and CDR2 as YNNKEL (reference sequence). The CDR3 nucleotides read TGTGCCAGCAGCCGGGACAGTGGATGGGGGCAGTACTTC. Its protein product is CASSRDSGWGQYF.

CDR3 in DNA: TGTGCCAGCAGAGCCGGAAGGAGGGAGACCCAGTACTTC. Encoded protein: CASRAGRRETQYF. The chain recombines TRBV12-3 or TRBV12-4 with TRBJ2-5, with D possibly matching TRBD2 (5 bases). This CDR3 has 13 amino acids. Trimming shortened V by 6 bases and J by 5 bases, and 13 bases separated the two germline ends.

The rearrangement joins TRBV7-3 to TRBJ1-1; the D is unclear. CDR3 length equals 10 residues. Trimming cost V 5 bases and J 6 bases, with 4 bases left between them. Germline V gene data show CDR1 as SGHTA and CDR2 as FQGTGA. CDR3 loop: CASSPSEAFF. In DNA form, the CDR3 reads TGTGCCAGCAGCCCCTCTGAAGCTTTCTTT.

The V gene is TRBV13, the J gene TRBJ2-2, with TRBD1 identical over 8 bases. V lost 0 bases, J lost 2 bases, and 8 bases stayed unmatched. The CDR3 sequence is 18 residues long. Germline V gene data show CDR1 as PRHDT and CDR2 as FYEKMQ (reference sequence). As DNA, the CDR3 is TGTGCCAGCAGCTTAGGACCCCAGGGGGCCCCCAACACCGGGGAGCTGTTTTTT. It translates to CASSLGPQGAPNTGELFF.

V is TRBV3-1 (or the pseudogene TRBV3-2) and J is TRBJ1-5, with 7 bases identical to TRBD1. CDR3 length equals 14 residues. The germline V gene has CDR1 LGHDT and CDR2 YNNKEL (reference sequence). V lost 4 bases and J lost 6; bases outside the gene matches: 6. DNA of the CDR3: TGTGCCAGCAGCCCAGCGACAGGGTCTCAGCCCCAGCATTTT. Protein sequence: CASSPATGSQPQHF.

The gene calls are TRBV28 and TRBJ1-5; no clear D gene. The CDR3 is 16 residues long. The V gene lost 6 bases and the J gene lost 2 bases, with 17 bases spanning the gap. The V gene's germline CDR1 is MDHEN and CDR2 SYDVKM. CDR3 sequence reads: CASSPSDSWGNQPQHF. As DNA, the CDR3 is TGTGCCAGCAGCCCCTCGGACTCCTGGGGCAATCAGCCCCAGCATTTT.

The chain has TRBV11-2 and TRBJ2-7; a weak D match, TRBD2 (7 bases). CDR3 length: 15 amino acids. V shed 5 bases and J shed 3 bases, with 17 bases lying between them. Germline CDR1 is SGHAT and CDR2 is FQNNGV. The CDR3 loop reads CASSPVGGGYYEQYF. In DNA, the CDR3 is TGTGCCAGCAGCCCCGTAGGGGGGGGGTACTACGAGCAGTACTTC.

This rearrangement joins TRBV2 to TRBJ1-1; D is possibly TRBD1 (6 bases). There are 14 residues in the CDR3. Germline V gives CDR1 SNHLY, CDR2 FYNNEI. The V end lost 10 bases, the J end lost 3 bases, and 18 bases lay between the germline ends. The CDR3 loop reads CANGGLARDTEAFF. The CDR3 region has the DNA TGTGCCAACGGGGGGCTTGCGAGGGACACTGAAGCTTTCTTT.

V usage is TRBV5-4 and J usage is TRBJ2-6; TRBD1 agrees at 7 bases. The junction had 10 bases not matched to a gene; V was cut back by 4 bases and J by 0 bases. The CDR3 length is 18 residues. In germline, CDR1 is SGHNT, CDR2 YYREEE (reference sequence). CDR3 in amino acids: CASSRGGQASSGANVLTF. Written as DNA, the CDR3 is TGTGCCAGCAGCCGCGGCGGACAGGCGAGCTCTGGGGCCAACGTCCTGACTTTC.

The gene calls are TRBV3-1 (or the pseudogene TRBV3-2) and TRBJ1-2; a weak D match, TRBD1 (6 bases). The V end was cut by 0 bases, the J end by 4 bases, with 9 bases between. The CDR3 extends over 14 amino acids. Germline V gives CDR1 LGHDT, CDR2 YNNKEL (reference sequence). CDR3 in amino acids: CASSQDAGVYGYTF. CDR3 DNA sequence: TGTGCCAGCAGCCAAGATGCAGGGGTCTATGGCTACACCTTC.

The J gene is TRBJ1-6, the V gene TRBV14; tentative D call: TRBD1 (5 bases). The CDR3 contains 14 residues. The V end lost 5 bases, the J end lost 4 bases, and 9 bases lay between the germline ends. The germline V gene encodes CDR1 SGHDN and CDR2 FVKESK. The CDR3 nucleotides read TGTGCCAGCAGCTATGGGGGGTATAATTCACCCCTCCACTTT. It is translated as CASSYGGYNSPLHF.

This clone occurred once. The chain combines TRBV13 with TRBJ2-1; TRBD2 matches 10 bases. The V gene end was trimmed by 0 bases and the J gene end by 3 bases; junction bases not matched to a gene: 8. From germline, CDR1 is PRHDT and CDR2 FYEKMQ (reference sequence). The CDR3 loop spans 18 amino acids. The CDR3 bases are TGTGCCAGCAGCTTAGGCCTTGGGCTAGCGGGAGTCTACAATGAGCAGTTCTTC. Translation: CASSLGLGLAGVYNEQFF.

Only one count was recorded for this clone. This chain joins TRBV2 and TRBJ1-1; D might be TRBD1 (6 bases). The CDR3 loop spans 14 amino acids. Trimming removed 5 bases at V and 3 bases at J, with 13 bases between. CDR1 is SNHLY and CDR2 is FYNNEI in the germline V gene. The CDR3 region is CASSNRDRDTEAFF. CDR3 bases: TGTGCCAGCAGTAACAGGGATAGGGACACTGAAGCTTTCTTT.

The J gene is TRBJ1-5, the V gene TRBV19; maybe TRBD1 (5 bases). The length of the CDR3 is 15 residues. CDR1 is LNHDA, CDR2 SQIVND, per germline (reference sequence). V was trimmed by 4 bases and J by 6 bases, leaving 16 bases between them. CDR3 region: CASSTRNPGSQPQHF. The CDR3 bases are TGTGCCAGTAGTACCCGAAATCCAGGGTCTCAGCCCCAGCATTTT.